The 18 T cell receptor beta chains in this list originate from one sample, sequenced in a study of T-cell memory formation after mild COVID-19. From the 5' RACE reads, TCRdb called clonotypes with MiXCR, one entry per CDR3 protein. Of 250,000 to 300,000 distinct CDR3 sequences listed, about 16% are singletons. Sequencing was carried out using PBMCs or a T cell subset sorted from them (not recorded which). These TCRs come from a young man who had mild COVID-19 (a few samples of this study predate the infection). Cell type and time point are not known.

This chain connects TRBV7-2 to TRBJ1-2; D remains unclear. V was pared by 5 bases and J by 8 bases, with 15 bases between. Germline V CDR1 and CDR2: SGHTA, FQGNSA. The CDR3 has 13 amino acids. The CDR3 loop is CASSPGGGNGYTF. CDR3 in DNA: TGTGCCAGCAGCCCCGGAGGCGGGAACGGCTACACCTTC.

CDR3 in amino acids: CASSYGKNSGNTIYF. CDR3 in DNA: TGTGCCAGCAGTTACGGAAAGAACTCTGGAAACACCATATATTTT. The gene calls are TRBV6-5 and TRBJ1-3; D uncertain. The CDR3 length is 15 residues. Germline V gene sequence: CDR1 MNHEY, CDR2 SVGAGI. V was trimmed by 2 bases and J by 0 bases, leaving 8 bases between them.

The rearrangement links TRBV7-8 to TRBJ1-1; maybe TRBD1 (6 bases). V shed 2 bases and J shed 4 bases, with 11 bases lying between them. Germline V gene sequence: CDR1 SGHVS, CDR2 FQNEAQ. The CDR3 is 14 amino acids. CDR3 protein: CASSLTRGGTEAFF. CDR3 DNA sequence: TGTGCCAGCAGCTTAACAAGGGGGGGCACTGAAGCTTTCTTT.

This clonotype was counted between two and nine times. This chain connects TRBV7-2 to TRBJ2-3, with a weak D call TRBD2 (6 bases). CDR1 SGHTA and CDR2 FQGNSA come from the germline V gene. There are 11 residues in the CDR3. Trimming removed 5 bases from V and 7 bases from J, with 7 bases in between. In nucleotides, the CDR3 is TGTGCCAGCAGCGGGGGGAATACGCAGTATTTT. Amino acid sequence: CASSGGNTQYF.

The rearrangement uses TRBV29-1 and TRBJ2-7; 9 nucleotides align to TRBD2. This CDR3 is 13 amino acids long. Germline-derived CDR1 and CDR2 are SQVTM and ANQGSEA. V shed 6 bases, J shed 1 base, and the junction held 4 bases outside the gene matches. CDR3 sequence reads: CSVRRGGSYEQYF. The CDR3 coding sequence is TGCAGCGTACGGCGGGGGGGATCCTACGAGCAGTACTTC.

V gene TRBV2 combines with J gene TRBJ2-5; D call uncertain. This CDR3 spans 13 amino acids. CDR1 SNHLY and CDR2 FYNNEI come from the germline V gene. V gave up 4 bases and J gave up 5 bases, with 11 bases separating them. This CDR3 reads CASSGSERETQYF. CDR3 bases: TGTGCCAGCAGTGGCTCAGAGAGGGAGACCCAGTACTTC. Full variable domain (outside the CDR3, taken from reference TRBV2 and TRBJ2-5): EPEVTQTPSHQVTQMGQEVILRCVPISNHLYFYWYRQILGQKVEFLVSFYNNEISEKSEIFDDQFSVERPDGSNFTLKIRSTKLEDSAMYFCASSGSERETQYFGPGTRLLVL.

This clonotype has a single count. The J gene is TRBJ1-2, the V gene TRBV27; 7 nucleotides agree with TRBD1. V lost 5 bases, J lost 7 bases, and 10 bases stayed unmatched. Per germline, CDR1 MNHEY and CDR2 SMNVEV (reference sequence). The CDR3 is made up of 14 amino acids. CDR3 DNA sequence: TGTGCCAGCAGTCGCAGGGGGGACCCGTTTGGCTACACCTTC. It is translated as CASSRRGDPFGYTF.

The chain has TRBV29-1 and TRBJ2-5, with D possibly matching TRBD2 (7 bases). V was cut by 2 bases and J by 5 bases, with 12 bases left in between. Germline CDR1 is SQVTM and CDR2 is ANQGSEA. There are 13 residues in the CDR3. Here the CDR3 DNA reads TGCAGCGTTGAACGGGGGGCAATGGAGACCCAGTACTTC. This translates into CSVERGAMETQYF.

The rearrangement joins TRBV12-3 or TRBV12-4 to TRBJ2-3; a weak D match, TRBD1 (7 bases). Trimming took off 3 bases at V and 3 bases at J, with 16 bases between the two ends. The CDR3 runs 16 residues. The CDR3 DNA reads TGTGCCAGCAGTTTCGGGCGGGACAGTGCTACAGATACGCAGTATTTT. Amino acids: CASSFGRDSATDTQYF.

The genes are TRBV6-2 or TRBV6-3 and TRBJ2-7; D unresolved. Germline CDR1 is MNHEY and CDR2 is SVGEGT. V was clipped by 4 bases and J by 0 bases, with 16 bases between them. The length of the CDR3 is 16 residues. CDR3 coding DNA: TGTGCCAGCAGTTCCGTCAGGTCTTCGAGCTCCTACGAGCAGTACGTC. It specifies CASSSVRSSSSYEQYV.

The rearrangement joins TRBV24-1 to TRBJ2-1, with D unresolved. The CDR3 contains 12 residues. Deletions cut 3 bases from V and 8 bases from J, with 7 bases between. CDR1 KGHDR and CDR2 SFDVKD come from the germline V gene. CDR3 sequence: CATSDPTDEQFF. CDR3 bases: TGTGCCACCAGTGATCCCACAGATGAGCAGTTCTTC.

This chain links TRBV19 with TRBJ2-7; 7 nucleotides line up with TRBD1. This CDR3 has 15 amino acids. V dropped 3 bases and J dropped 2; count of bases not matched to a gene: 7. In germline, CDR1 is LNHDA, CDR2 SQIVND (reference sequence). In DNA, the CDR3 is TGTGCCAGTAGTATCCAGGGGACAGCCCCCTACGAGCAGTACTTC. Translated: CASSIQGTAPYEQYF. The full variable domain, with the rest looked up from reference TRBV19 and TRBJ2-7, is DGGITQSPKYLFRKEGQNVTLSCEQNLNHDAMYWYRQDPGQGLRLIYYSQIVNDFQKGDIAEGYSVSREKKESFPLTVTSAQKNPTAFYLCASSIQGTAPYEQYFGPGTRLTVT.

The sample holds many counts of this clonotype. J is TRBJ2-3 and V is TRBV7-2; D is unclear. Trimming cost V 3 bases and J 2 bases, with 6 bases left between them. Germline CDR1 is SGHTA and CDR2 is FQGNSA. The CDR3 totals 13 residues. CDR3 in DNA: TGTGCCAGCAGCTTGGGCTTCACAGATACGCAGTATTTT. The encoded protein is CASSLGFTDTQYF.

This clonotype was counted only a few times. This chain joins TRBV7-2 and TRBJ1-5, with unresolved D. The CDR3 is made up of 15 amino acids. Germline V gene lookup returns CDR1 SGHTA and CDR2 FQGNSA. Trimming pared 1 base from V and 3 bases from J, leaving 10 bases between. CDR3 DNA sequence: TGTGCCAGCAGCTTAGTGGGGTCCGCCAATCAGCCCCAGCATTTT. This encodes CASSLVGSANQPQHF. The variable domain in full, with the rest retrieved from reference TRBV7-2 and TRBJ1-5, is GAGVSQSPSNKVTEKGKDVELRCDPISGHTALYWYRQSLGQGLEFLIYFQGNSAPDKSGLPSDRFSAERTGGSVSTLTIQRTQQEDSAVYLCASSLVGSANQPQHFGDGTRLSIL.

The count of this clonotype is one. The chain carries TRBV4-1 and TRBJ1-1; TRBD1 matches 10 bases. The germline gives CDR1 MGHRA, CDR2 YSYEKL. V shed 3 bases and J 0 bases; nucleotides not matched to a gene: 4. The CDR3 runs to 16 residues. The CDR3 protein is CASSHRTGGLNTEAFF. The CDR3 coding sequence is TGCGCCAGCAGCCACCGGACAGGGGGTCTGAACACTGAAGCTTTCTTT.

This clonotype was detected many times. This chain links TRBV5-5 with TRBJ1-1; 8 bases map to TRBD1. The V segment lost 0 bases and the J segment 4 bases; nucleotides outside the gene matches: 5. There are 15 residues in the CDR3. Germline V gene lookup returns CDR1 SGHKS and CDR2 YYEKEE (reference sequence). The CDR3 nucleotides read TGTGCCAGCAGCTTGGGGCCTACAGGGGGCACTGAAGCTTTCTTT. This gives the protein CASSLGPTGGTEAFF.

The CDR3 reads CASRGSGYEQYV. CDR3 DNA sequence: TGTGCCAGCAGAGGTTCAGGGTACGAGCAGTACGTC. This rearrangement joins TRBV6-5 to TRBJ2-7; possibly TRBD1 for D (5 bases). The CDR3 is 12 amino acids. Trimming stripped 6 bases from V and 4 bases from J, with 10 bases between. Germline CDR1 and CDR2: MNHEY and SVGAGI.

The chain employs TRBV20-1 and TRBJ1-2; TRBD1 is a possible D gene (5 bases). V was pared by 3 bases and J by 10 bases, with 21 bases between. Germline values: CDR1 DFQATT, CDR2 SNEGSKA (reference sequence). The CDR3 extends over 14 amino acids. The DNA for the CDR3 is TGCAGTGCTAGGAGGCCGGTACGGGACTATTACTACACCTTC. Its translation: CSARRPVRDYYYTF.